A selection of T cell receptor beta chains follows, all from one sample in a study of cytomegalovirus exposure and HLA in healthy donors. Some clones are missing from TCRdb's copy, which holds only in-frame ones; the method was immunoSEQ multiplex PCR. The sample lists approximately 280,000 clones; 70% to 90% were seen once. The sample comprised PBMCs. The receptor source for this set is a woman under 30 in good health and CMV-seronegative. Each CDR3 is given with its conserved first and last residue. D genes are given only for firm matches. The size entry is marked missing in some rows and otherwise reads once, few, many or a size class.

NA,TRBJ2-7,NA,TRBV14,CASSGHHYEQYF,TGTGCCAGCAGCGGACACCACTACGAGCAGTACTTC
NA,TRBJ1-5,TRBD1,TRBV7-8,CASSDTGTGINQPQHF,TGTGCCAGCAGCGACACCGGGACAGGGATAAATCAGCCCCAGCATTTT
few,TRBJ2-7,NA,TRBV10-3,CAISVPKSYEQYF,TGTGCCATCAGTGTTCCTAAATCCTACGAGCAGTACTTC
once,TRBJ2-7,NA,TRBV2,CAVGASSYEQYF,TGTGCCGTAGGGGCTAGTTCCTACGAGCAGTACTTC
NA,TRBJ2-1,TRBD2,TRBV27,CASSLWGSGGANEQFF,TGTGCCAGCAGTTTATGGGGTAGCGGGGGGGCAAATGAGCAGTTCTTC
NA,TRBJ1-1,TRBD1,TRBV10-3,CAISHGQGTSEAFF,TGTGCCATCAGCCACGGACAGGGTACGTCTGAAGCTTTCTTT
NA,TRBJ1-3,NA,TRBV7-2,CASSLASSGNTIYF,TGTGCCAGCAGCTTAGCGAGCTCTGGAAACACCATATATTTT
NA,TRBJ1-4,NA,TRBV7-9,CASSPGAASPNEKLFF,TGTGCCAGCAGCCCAGGGGCTGCGTCCCCCAATGAAAAACTGTTTTTT
NA,TRBJ2-1,TRBD1,TRBV5-1,CASSGTSDRGQFF,TGCGCCAGCAGCGGGACCTCTGACAGGGGACAGTTCTTC
NA,TRBJ2-1,NA,TRBV4-1,CASSHADDRGNNEQFF,TGCGCCAGCAGCCATGCCGACGACAGAGGCAACAATGAGCAGTTCTTC
NA,TRBJ2-5,NA,TRBV21-1,CASSKGAETQYF,TGTGCCAGCAGCAAAGGGGCAGAGACCCAGTACTTC
NA,TRBJ2-2,TRBD1,TRBV5-5,CTSRSGTATTGELFF,TGTACCAGCAGATCCGGGACAGCCACAACCGGGGAGCTGTTTTTT
NA,TRBJ1-6,TRBD1,TRBV6-1,CASILTQGARSPLHF,TGTGCCAGCATCCTTACACAGGGGGCGCGTTCACCCCTCCACTTT
NA,TRBJ1-3,TRBD1,TRBV30,CAWSARQGTYSGNTIYF,TGTGCCTGGAGTGCCAGACAGGGGACATACTCTGGAAACACCATATATTTT
NA,TRBJ1-2,TRBD1,TRBV5-1,CASSIDRGNYGYTF,TGCGCCAGCAGTATCGACAGGGGAAACTATGGCTACACCTTC
NA,TRBJ2-7,TRBD2,TRBV7-6,CASSPQGYGGGPASSSYEQYF,TGTGCCAGCAGCCCACAGGGCTACGGGGGGGGGCCGGCTTCAAGCTCCTACGAGCAGTACTTC
few,TRBJ1-2,NA,TRBV7-9,CASSLGGAVYGYTF,TGTGCCAGCAGCTTAGGGGGCGCCGTCTATGGCTACACCTTC
NA,TRBJ1-2,TRBD1,TRBV15,CATSIQGPMNYGYTF,TGTGCCACCAGTATACAGGGGCCTATGAACTATGGCTACACCTTC
NA,TRBJ1-1,NA,TRBV7-8,CASSLLTQGNTEAFF,TGTGCCAGCAGCTTATTAACACAGGGGAACACTGAAGCTTTCTTT
NA,TRBJ2-1,NA,TRBV5-1,CASSPRRGGLYNEQFF,TGCGCCAGCAGCCCCCGAAGGGGGGGCCTTTACAATGAGCAGTTCTTC
NA,TRBJ2-7,TRBD2,TRBV2,CASSEDSGGYEQYF,TGTGCCAGCAGTGAGGATAGCGGGGGTTACGAGCAGTACTTC
NA,TRBJ1-1,NA,TRBV7-9,CASSREGGNTEAFF,TGTGCCAGCAGCCGTGAGGGTGGGAACACTGAAGCTTTCTTT
NA,TRBJ2-1,NA,TRBV18,CASSPSRDIYNEQFF,TGTGCCAGCTCACCGTCCCGGGACATCTACAATGAGCAGTTCTTC
NA,TRBJ1-5,NA,TRBV6-1,CASSEQEVQPQHF,TGTGCCAGCAGTGAGCAAGAGGTTCAGCCCCAGCATTTT
NA,TRBJ1-6,NA,TRBV7-9,CSSSYDRINSPLHF,TGTTCCAGCAGCTATGACAGGATTAATTCACCCCTCCACTTT
NA,TRBJ2-5,NA,TRBV6-1,CASTSAGHQETQYF,TGTGCCAGCACCTCTGCAGGTCACCAAGAGACCCAGTACTTC
NA,TRBJ2-5,NA,TRBV6-1,CASSDHWRETQYF,TGTGCCAGCAGTGACCATTGGCGGGAGACCCAGTACTTC
NA,TRBJ2-7,NA,TRBV20-1,CSAKGLGEQYF,TGCAGTGCTAAGGGGCTCGGCGAGCAGTACTTC
NA,TRBJ1-6,NA,TRBV4-1,CASSLTTTGTLSSYNSPLHF,TGCGCCAGCAGCCTGACGACGACCGGGACTTTGAGCTCCTATAATTCACCCCTCCACTTT
NA,TRBJ1-5,TRBD1,TRBV5-8,CASSQGQAYSNQPQHF,TGTGCCAGCAGCCAGGGACAGGCCTATAGCAATCAGCCCCAGCATTTT
NA,TRBJ1-2,TRBD1,TRBV9,CASSSLEEAGQGARGYTF,TGTGCCAGCAGCTCCCTCGAAGAGGCGGGACAGGGGGCGCGGGGCTACACCTTC
NA,TRBJ2-7,NA,TRBV6-1,CASSELGALYEQYF,TGTGCCAGCAGTGAATTAGGAGCCCTCTACGAGCAGTACTTC
NA,TRBJ2-3,TRBD2,TRBV4-1,CASRFGLAGTTDTQYF,TGCGCCAGCCGATTTGGGCTAGCGGGGACCACAGATACGCAGTATTTT
NA,TRBJ1-3,TRBD1,TRBV6-5,CASSYTGAGNTIYF,TGTGCCAGCAGTTACACAGGGGCTGGAAACACCATATATTTT
NA,TRBJ2-7,NA,TRBV19,CASRGGTYEQYF,TGTGCCAGTCGAGGGGGAACCTACGAGCAGTACTTC
NA,TRBJ2-1,TRBD2,TRBV10-2,CASSEALAGYNEQFF,TGCGCCAGCAGTGAGGCCCTAGCGGGGTACAATGAGCAGTTCTTC
NA,TRBJ1-1,NA,TRBV30,CAWSVTVMMAFF,TGTGCCTGGAGTGTTACGGTCATGATGGCTTTCTTT
NA,TRBJ1-6,NA,TRBV6-5,CASSYNGVLIF,TGTGCCAGCAGTTACAACGGAGTCCTAATCTTT
NA,TRBJ1-2,NA,TRBV18,CASSPQEGLSYGYTF,TGTGCCAGCTCACCACAGGAGGGATTGAGCTATGGCTACACCTTC
NA,TRBJ2-3,TRBD1,TRBV5-1,CASRSGTGIIDTQYF,TGCGCCAGCAGGTCTGGGACAGGAATCATTGATACGCAGTATTTT
once,TRBJ1-6,TRBD1,TRBV2,CARQGAGSPLHF,TGTGCTCGACAGGGGGCAGGTTCACCCCTCCACTTT
NA,TRBJ2-1,TRBD2,TRBV6-5,CASSYSGGAAGNEQFF,TGTGCCAGCAGTTATAGCGGGGGGGCCGCGGGCAATGAGCAGTTCTTC
NA,TRBJ1-2,NA,TRBV27,CASTPGLGNYGYTF,TGTGCCAGCACGCCCGGACTGGGCAACTATGGCTACACCTTC
once,TRBJ1-2,NA,TRBV5-1,CASSLGQFYGYTF,TGCGCCAGCAGCTTGGGGCAGTTCTATGGCTACACCTTC
NA,TRBJ1-2,TRBD1,TRBV25-1,CASSGTTGGKGGYTF,TGTGCCAGCAGCGGGACGACAGGGGGCAAGGGTGGCTACACCTTC
NA,TRBJ2-2,NA,TRBV10-3,CAISVASVANTGELFF,TGTGCCATCAGCGTCGCGTCTGTCGCGAACACCGGGGAGCTGTTTTTT
NA,TRBJ1-1,TRBD1,TRBV2,CASSKQGIETEAFF,TGTGCCAGCAGTAAACAGGGGATCGAGACTGAAGCTTTCTTT